This T cell receptor (beta chain) was recorded in a study of CD8 T cells in ankylosing spondylitis. The V segment lost 7 bases and the J segment 3 bases; nucleotides outside the gene matches: 12. This CDR3 spans 16 amino acids. Quantitative 5'-RACE with molecular barcodes generated TCR beta libraries. TCRdb processed the 5' RACE reads anew with MiXCR; each CDR3 protein has one entry. The table shows 180,000 or so distinct CDR3 sequences, with roughly 11% occurring only once. A single count supports this clonotype. This could be a read error, since a much larger clone is one nucleotide away. Material for sequencing was blood, either unsorted or a sorted T cell fraction (not recorded which). The source of this sequence is a male donor with ankylosing spondylitis or in good health (not recorded which). This chain links TRBV12-3 or TRBV12-4 with TRBJ1-5; 7 bases line up with TRBD1. The CDR3 DNA reads as TGTGCCAGCACCCCGGGCAGGGGGAGTCACAATCAGCCCCAGCATTTT. This encodes CASTPGRGSHNQPQHF.